These 3 T cell receptor beta chains share one sample of origin, sequenced in a study of T cell changes during pregnancy in multiple sclerosis. Data came from immunoSEQ multiplex PCR; TCRdb stores just in-frame clones and leaves some out. The sample has about 70,000 clones, about 90% seen once; the top ten hold 0.29%. The specimen was CD4+ T cells from peripheral blood mononuclear cells, collected after pregnancy. The receptors come from a female donor with multiple sclerosis, enrolled in a pregnancy study.

The chain has TRBV6-1 and TRBJ2-5; 7 bases match TRBD2. Near its end, the DNA agrees better with TRBJ2-7, so the J call may be wrong. The CDR3 runs 15 residues. CDR1 and CDR2 from the germline V gene are MNHNS and SASEGT. The CDR3 nucleotides read TGTGCCAGCAGTGAAGGAGGCGGGGGTACCTACGAGCAGTACTTC. Translated, it gives CASSEGGGGTYEQYF.

CDR3 in amino acids: CSVLTEAFF. The DNA for the CDR3 is TGCAGTGTACTTACTGAAGCTTTCTTT. V and J are TRBV20-1 and TRBJ1-1; unclear D gene. CDR1 DFQATT and CDR2 SNEGSKA come from the germline V gene (reference sequence). V was cut by 7 bases and J by 5 bases, with 5 bases left in between. The CDR3 sequence is 9 residues long.

V is TRBV15 and J is TRBJ1-5, with D maybe TRBD1 (6 bases). CDR1 and CDR2 from the germline V gene are LNHNV and YYDKDF (reference sequence). V was pared by 0 bases and J by 6 bases, with 9 bases between. This CDR3 has 14 residues. CDR3 sequence reads: CATSREQGSQPQHF. CDR3 sequence (DNA): TGTGCCACCAGCAGAGAGCAGGGGAGTCAGCCCCAGCATTTT.